These T cell receptor beta chains were read from a single sample in a study of cytotoxic CD8 clonotypes in ibrutinib-treated CLL. TCRdb's table, derived via immunoSEQ multiplex PCR, lists solely in-frame clones and lacks some. The sample gives about 49,000 clones, 45% to 55% of which show up once; approximately 29% is in the top ten. The starting material was PBMCs, obtained after 12 months of ibrutinib treatment. All receptors derive from a human donor with chronic lymphocytic leukemia. Both conserved end residues are part of each CDR3. Fields, in order: J gene, CDR3 length, V gene, D gene, clone size, CDR3 protein, CDR3 DNA. A D gene is named only where the DNA matches it firmly. Only some rows state a clone size, as once, few, many or a class for expanded clones.

J gene: TRBJ2-7
CDR3 length: 13
V gene: TRBV5-6
D gene: .
clone size: .
CDR3 protein: CASSLEQLREQYF
CDR3 DNA: TGTGCCAGCAGCTTGGAACAGCTTAGGGAGCAGTACTTC

J gene: TRBJ1-4
CDR3 length: 13
V gene: TRBV29-1
D gene: TRBD1
clone size: .
CDR3 protein: CSVGRRGNEKLFF
CDR3 DNA: TGCAGCGTTGGACGCAGGGGGAATGAAAAACTGTTTTTT

J gene: TRBJ2-5
CDR3 length: 14
V gene: TRBV6-1
D gene: TRBD1
clone size: .
CDR3 protein: CASSFQGAGETQYF
CDR3 DNA: TGTGCCAGCAGTTTCCAGGGGGCGGGGGAGACCCAGTACTTC

J gene: TRBJ1-5
CDR3 length: 14
V gene: TRBV6-1
D gene: .
clone size: .
CDR3 protein: CASSAQDSNQPQHF
CDR3 DNA: TGTGCCAGCAGTGCACAGGATAGCAATCAGCCCCAGCATTTT

J gene: TRBJ2-1
CDR3 length: 14
V gene: TRBV28
D gene: TRBD2
clone size: .
CDR3 protein: CASRLADYYNEQFF
CDR3 DNA: TGTGCCAGCAGACTAGCGGACTACTACAATGAGCAGTTCTTC

J gene: TRBJ2-1
CDR3 length: 16
V gene: TRBV10-2
D gene: TRBD2
clone size: .
CDR3 protein: CASSSTSGNSYNEQFF
CDR3 DNA: TGCGCCAGCAGTTCTACTAGCGGGAACTCCTACAATGAGCAGTTCTTC

J gene: TRBJ1-3
CDR3 length: 16
V gene: TRBV18
D gene: .
clone size: .
CDR3 protein: CASSPRGELSGNTIYF
CDR3 DNA: TGTGCCAGCTCACCCCGAGGGGAGCTCTCTGGAAACACCATATATTTT

J gene: TRBJ2-7
CDR3 length: 13
V gene: TRBV5-1
D gene: .
clone size: .
CDR3 protein: CASSLAGSSEQYF
CDR3 DNA: TGCGCCAGCAGCTTGGCCGGGAGCAGCGAGCAGTACTTC

J gene: TRBJ2-5
CDR3 length: 15
V gene: TRBV27
D gene: .
clone size: .
CDR3 protein: CASSPLRAAPKGQYF
CDR3 DNA: TGTGCCAGCAGTCCCCTGAGAGCGGCCCCAAAGGGCCAGTACTTC

J gene: TRBJ1-3
CDR3 length: 11
V gene: TRBV9
D gene: .
clone size: few
CDR3 protein: CASSVSDTIYF
CDR3 DNA: TGTGCCAGCAGCGTAAGTGACACCATATATTTT

J gene: TRBJ2-7
CDR3 length: 15
V gene: TRBV2
D gene: .
clone size: once
CDR3 protein: CASSVESQGGYEQYF
CDR3 DNA: TGTGCCAGCAGTGTGGAAAGTCAGGGTGGCTACGAGCAGTACTTC

J gene: TRBJ2-1
CDR3 length: 13
V gene: TRBV5-1
D gene: TRBD1
clone size: .
CDR3 protein: CASSRQGSYEQFF
CDR3 DNA: TGCGCCAGCAGCAGACAGGGTTCCTATGAGCAGTTCTTC

J gene: TRBJ2-1
CDR3 length: 14
V gene: TRBV10-3
D gene: .
clone size: few
CDR3 protein: CATVGGSSYNEQFF
CDR3 DNA: TGTGCCACCGTAGGGGGGAGCTCCTACAATGAGCAGTTCTTC

J gene: TRBJ1-4
CDR3 length: 14
V gene: TRBV5-4
D gene: .
clone size: once
CDR3 protein: CASSPGTANEKLFF
CDR3 DNA: TGTGCCAGCAGCCCCGGGACGGCTAATGAAAAACTGTTTTTT